This T cell receptor beta chain was profiled in a study of T cells in localized non-small cell lung cancer. In regard to this clone: Its antigen remains unknown.

Germline-derived CDR1 and CDR2 are MNHEY and SVGAGI. CDR3 length equals 13 residues. Trimming left V 6 bases short and J 2 bases short, with 10 bases between. The repertoire was sequenced with immunoSEQ multiplex PCR; TCRdb's copy has only in-frame clones and lacks some. The sample has tens of thousands of clones, about nine tenths seen once. Study-wide points: There was higher T cell clonality in uninvolved adjacent lung than in tumor, and it was highest there. Investigators sequenced only a single tumor region, leaving heterogeneity possible. The study linked higher blood T cell density to longer overall survival.

The material was peripheral blood, obtained before any cancer treatment. V gene TRBV6-5 combines with J gene TRBJ1-2, with D uncertain. This TCR came from a man aged 40 to 75 with stage I squamous cell lung carcinoma. The CDR3: CASSGSANYGYTF. The CDR3 DNA follows: TGTGCCAGCAGCGGCAGCGCAAACTATGGCTACACCTTC.